This entry features one T cell receptor beta chain sequence. Antigen unknown. The read terminates 3 residues before the CDR3 end, so the remaining end is supplied by the germline J gene. The data originate from a study of T cells in women clearing cervical HPV infection. Findings and limits, study-wide: Richness differences could reflect unmeasured T-cell content per sample.

The table came from immunoSEQ multiplex PCR; TCRdb's copy has only in-frame clones and leaves some out. This sample's clone table lists some 30,000 clones. V lost 1 base to trimming and J lost 2 bases, with 6 bases between them. Germline V gene lookup returns CDR1 SGHKS and CDR2 YYEKEE (reference sequence). The CDR3 loop spans 13 amino acids. Sequenced sample: blood buffy coat. This sequence joins TRBV5-5 and TRBJ2-5; TRBD1 is a possible D gene (5 bases). The receptor was derived from a woman between 18 and 70 years old with a cervical HPV16 infection that either progressed to CIN3+ or cleared (not recorded which). The DNA read from the CDR3 is TGTGCCAGCAGCTTGAACAGGCAAGAGACC. Its translation: CASSLNRQET. The entire CDR3 sequence reads CASSLNRQETQYF.